This T cell receptor beta chain was identified during a study of blood T cells in healthy people across ages. The second PCR ran about 6 to 11 cycles with a sample-barcoded 5' primer and J-beta primers. TCRdb called the 5' RACE reads again in MiXCR, with one record for every CDR3 protein. The sample has approximately 730,000 distinct CDR3 sequences, about 55% seen once. About this clonotype itself: Its antigen is not identified.

General study points: Fewer expanded clones and more diversity marked long-lived versus aged donors. TCR beta diversity, measured per million T cells, fell in a roughly linear way with age.

The clonotype originates from a man older than 75 in good health. Sequencing was done on a sample of blood.

The CDR3, as DNA: TGTGCCATCAGTCTGGGGGCGGATACGCAGTATTTT. Residues: CAISLGADTQYF. V usage is TRBV10-3 and J usage is TRBJ2-3; D may be TRBD1 (6 bases). The CDR3 is 12 amino acids. V was clipped by 5 bases and J by 6 bases, with 9 bases between them. In germline, CDR1 is ENHRY, CDR2 SYGVKD.